These 3 T cell receptor beta chains were sequenced from one sample in a study of neurological immune-mediated disorders. From the 5' RACE reads, TCRdb called clonotypes with MiXCR, one entry per CDR3 protein. The data show 30,000 to 35,000 distinct CDR3 sequences, 20% to 25% seen once. Sample: CD4+ T cells from blood. Every receptor here comes from a man aged 50 to 60 with HTLV-1-associated myelopathy (HAM/TSP).

This clonotype was detected many times. The CDR3 DNA follows: TGTGCCAGCAGGGCAAACAGGGGTGATAGCTCCTATAATTCACCCCTCCACTTT. This translates into CASRANRGDSSYNSPLHF. The J gene is TRBJ1-6, the V gene TRBV6-1; 7 nucleotides match TRBD1. From germline, CDR1 is MNHNS and CDR2 SASEGT. With 6 bases clipped from V and 0 bases from J, the junction kept 11 bases outside the gene matches. The CDR3 sequence is 18 residues long.

This clonotype was observed many times. The chain carries TRBV5-1 and TRBJ2-7; no definite D call. This CDR3 is 14 amino acids long. The germline CDR1 and CDR2 sequences are SGHRS and YFSETQ. V was pared by 3 bases and J by 5 bases, with 15 bases between. In DNA form, the CDR3 reads TGCGCCAGCAGCTCCCCTACACCCCCGAACGAGCAGTACTTC. Translating it yields CASSSPTPPNEQYF. Full variable domain (outside the CDR3, taken from reference TRBV5-1 and TRBJ2-7): KAGVTQTPRYLIKTRGQQVTLSCSPISGHRSVSWYQQTPGQGLQFLFEYFSETQRNKGNFPGRFSGRQFSNSRSEMNVSTLELGDSALYLCASSSPTPPNEQYFGPGTRLTVT.

This clonotype has at least ten counts. This chain connects TRBV5-1 to TRBJ2-3; tentatively, D is TRBD2 (5 bases). Trimming left V 4 bases short and J 2 bases short, with 14 bases between. The CDR3 has 15 amino acids. From germline, CDR1 is SGHRS and CDR2 YFSETQ. The CDR3 sequence: CASSPTPSFTDTQYF. The CDR3 region has the DNA TGCGCCAGCAGCCCGACTCCTAGCTTCACAGATACGCAGTATTTT.